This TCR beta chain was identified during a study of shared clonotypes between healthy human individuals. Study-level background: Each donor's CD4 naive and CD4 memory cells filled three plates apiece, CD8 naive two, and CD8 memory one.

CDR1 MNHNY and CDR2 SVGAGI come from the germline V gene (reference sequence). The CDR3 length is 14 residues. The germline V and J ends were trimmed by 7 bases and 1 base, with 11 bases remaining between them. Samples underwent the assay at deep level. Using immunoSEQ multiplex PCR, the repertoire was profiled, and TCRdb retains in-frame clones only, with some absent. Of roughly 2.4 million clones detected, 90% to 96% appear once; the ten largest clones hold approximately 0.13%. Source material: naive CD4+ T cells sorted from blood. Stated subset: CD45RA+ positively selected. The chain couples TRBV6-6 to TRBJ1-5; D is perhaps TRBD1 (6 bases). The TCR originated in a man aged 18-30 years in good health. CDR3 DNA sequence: TGTGCCAGCAACAGGGATCTGAGCAATCAGCCCCAGCATTTT. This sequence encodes CASNRDLSNQPQHF.